This paragraph covers one TCR beta chain sequence. Its target is not known. Use of 60 Vbeta and 13 Jbeta primers characterized the PCR. TCRdb's copy holds only in-frame clones and misses some; the assay was immunoSEQ multiplex PCR. Recorded for this sample: more than 75,000 clones. Everyone who donated was a healthy bone marrow donor. These data come from a study of cytomegalovirus exposure and HLA in healthy donors. Study-wide background: From donors who were HLA-typed, an early data release held approximately 80 million unique TCRs.

Regarding the study as a whole: A later analysis found TCR association rates differed by HLA locus, highest for DRB1 and lowest for HLA-C. In an earlier analysis, about 87% or about 30%: the productive usage of most TCR beta V segments.

The clonotype comes from a man over 45 in good health and CMV-seropositive. Input material: PBMCs.

Written as DNA, the CDR3 is TGTGCCAGCTCACCGGACAACGATGGGGAAAAACTGTTTTTT. It encodes CASSPDNDGEKLFF. The V and J genes are TRBV18 and TRBJ1-4; possibly TRBD1 for D (5 bases). The CDR3 runs to 14 residues. Trimming pared 3 bases from V and 8 bases from J, leaving 13 bases between. Germline-derived CDR1 and CDR2 are KGHSH and LQKENI.